This entry concerns a single T cell receptor (beta chain). One end of the junction fails to match germline, which may point to a read error. In the study's own analysis: From reference gene primer amplification, estimates of nucleated cell counts were derived. The method was immunoSEQ multiplex PCR; TCRdb's version includes in-frame clones alone and lacks a portion of them. D and trimming were read from the DNA, whereas the V and J calls and clone size are those reported in that table. The sample has 230,000 or so clones, about 90% seen once; the top ten hold roughly 2%. This entry comes from a study of blood T cell repertoires in COVID-19. On the study more broadly: Whether acute or convalescent, the COVID-19 samples came from the United States, Italy and Spain. Sample material is recorded as cDNA or gDNA derived from T cells, B-cell-depleted T cells, or PBMCs.

Per germline, CDR1 LNHDA and CDR2 SQIVND (reference sequence). The CDR3 has 15 amino acids. The chain couples TRBV19 to TRBJ1-4; 12 nucleotides agree with TRBD1. Sequencing input: peripheral blood. The source is a man between 35 and 55 years old with active or convalescent COVID-19. This CDR3 reads CASSIGGTGGERLFF. The CDR3 coding sequence is TGTGCCAGTAGTATAGGTGGGACAGGGGGCGAAAGACTGTTTTTT.